This T cell receptor beta chain was obtained from a study of T cell responses to AZD1222 COVID-19 vaccine. Study-level findings and limits: Breadth and depth of Spike-specific TCRs rose after two AZD1222 doses. Regions 160-218 and 743-854 dominated among vaccine-associated CD4 TCRs spanning spike. None of the repertoires were sampled until the peak T cell response had passed.

Some clones are missing from TCRdb's copy, which holds only in-frame ones; the method was immunoSEQ multiplex PCR. Of about 82,000 clones in the sample, approximately 83% were seen once. On this clone: Antigen: not known.

Deletions cut 2 bases from V and 1 base from J, with 15 bases between. Germline CDR1 SGHRS, CDR2 YFSETQ. The CDR3 covers 16 residues. Analysis merged second doses at about 4 or about 12 weeks. The genes are TRBV5-1 and TRBJ1-1; D call uncertain. Sample: peripheral blood, taken 28 days after the second AZD1222 dose. The sequence was obtained from an adult who received the AZD1222 COVID-19 vaccine. CDR3 coding DNA: TGCGCCAGCAGCTTACAAGCGTCGGGAGGGAACACTGAAGCTTTCTTT. This gives the protein CASSLQASGGNTEAFF.